Described below is a single T cell receptor (beta chain) sequence and its context. This record comes from a study of T cells in Graves' hyperthyroidism and ophthalmopathy. The germline V gene has CDR1 DFQATT and CDR2 SNEGSKA (reference sequence). The V end lost 2 bases, the J end lost 2 bases, and 7 bases lay between the germline ends. The CDR3 length is 13 residues. TCR beta CDR3 regions were amplified from RNA transcripts. The primer set for the first-round RT-PCR of the TCR CDR3 was HTBI. TCRdb reprocessed the multiplex PCR reads with MiXCR, giving one entry per CDR3 protein. The table has some 560,000 distinct CDR3 sequences, approximately 14% seen once.

The TCR sequence derives from a woman under 40 with Graves' hyperthyroidism. The sample consisted of blood. V usage is TRBV20-1 and J usage is TRBJ1-5, with D tentatively TRBD1 (5 bases). The CDR3 DNA follows: TGCAGTGCTAGATGGGGGGGCAATCAGCCCCAGCATTTT. Its translation: CSARWGGNQPQHF.